This entry features one T cell receptor (beta chain) sequence. Enrollment of patients from Seattle took place during active infection, with longitudinal follow-up. The data were taken from a study of blood T cell repertoires in COVID-19. Looking at the study overall: Acute and convalescent COVID-19 samples came from the United States, Italy and Spain. Sources were T cells, B-cell-depleted T cells, or PBMCs; the material itself was cDNA or gDNA.

As originally analysed: Nucleated cell number was recorded as an estimate derived from reference gene primer amplification. Generated by immunoSEQ multiplex PCR, the TCRdb table keeps only in-frame clones and is missing some. That table furnishes V, J and clone size, whereas the DNA furnished D and trimming. The table includes more than 45,000 clones, 85% to 90% detected once. Germline CDR1 MNHEY, CDR2 SVGAGI. The V gene lost 7 bases and the J gene lost 6 bases, with 12 bases spanning the gap. This CDR3 has 12 amino acids. This receptor was obtained from a woman of 80 years or more with COVID-19, enrolled during active disease. The chain recombines TRBV6-5 with TRBJ1-1; tentatively, D is TRBD1 (6 bases). The specimen sequenced was peripheral blood. In nucleotides, the CDR3 is TGTGCCAGCACCGACAGGAAGGCTGAAGCTTTCTTT. Translation: CASTDRKAEAFF.